This T cell receptor beta chain was recorded in a study of blood T cell repertoires in COVID-19. On the study more broadly: PBMCs, B-cell-depleted T cells, or T cells provided the cDNA or gDNA that made up the material.

The table came from immunoSEQ multiplex PCR; TCRdb's copy has only in-frame clones and leaves some out. The repertoire holds approximately 94,000 clones, with 91% as singletons. V lost 9 bases and J lost 7, with 15 bases in between. The germline V gene has CDR1 KGHDR and CDR2 SFDVKD. The CDR3 is 13 residues long. The chain combines TRBV24-1 with TRBJ2-1; D possibly corresponds to TRBD2 (6 bases). Material: peripheral blood. The receptor was isolated from a man between 45 and 60 years old with active COVID-19. DNA of the CDR3: TGTGCCACCGCGTGGGCGGGGCTAAATGAGCAGTTCTTC. Encoded protein: CATAWAGLNEQFF.